This TCR beta chain derives from a study of shared clonotypes between healthy human individuals. There are many counts of this clone. For every subset, genomic DNA was evenly distributed across several immunoSEQ plates. Profiling relied on immunoSEQ multiplex PCR, and the TCRdb table lists in-frame clones only, not all of them. Here the sample spans hundreds of thousands of clones, around 72% being singletons. The CDR3 has 15 residues. The V gene's germline CDR1 is LNHDA and CDR2 SQIVND (reference sequence). Trimming at V came to 6 bases and at J to 7 bases, leaving 11 bases not matched to a gene. Sequencing was done on a sample of memory CD4+ T cells sorted from blood. Subset denoted: CD45RA-negative fraction. The chain recombines TRBV19 with TRBJ1-4; 7 nucleotides align to TRBD1. The TCR originated in a woman aged 25-40 years in good health. CDR3 sequence reads: CASRTLHRGREKLFF. The CDR3 nucleotides read TGTGCCAGTAGGACCCTCCACAGGGGACGTGAAAAACTGTTTTTT.